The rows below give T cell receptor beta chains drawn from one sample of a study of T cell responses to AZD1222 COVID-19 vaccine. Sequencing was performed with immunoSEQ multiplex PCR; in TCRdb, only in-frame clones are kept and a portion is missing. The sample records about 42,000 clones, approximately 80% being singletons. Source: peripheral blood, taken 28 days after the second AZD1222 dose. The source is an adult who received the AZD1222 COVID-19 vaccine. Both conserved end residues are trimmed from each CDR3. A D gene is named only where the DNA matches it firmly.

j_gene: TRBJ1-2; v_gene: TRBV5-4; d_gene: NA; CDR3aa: ASSTGRGFDYGYT
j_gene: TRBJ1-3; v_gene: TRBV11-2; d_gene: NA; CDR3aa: ASSLVRVSSGNTIY
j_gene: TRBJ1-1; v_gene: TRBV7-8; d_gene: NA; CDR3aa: ASSLEGGKAF
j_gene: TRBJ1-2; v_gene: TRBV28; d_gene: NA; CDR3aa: ASSSGADYGYT
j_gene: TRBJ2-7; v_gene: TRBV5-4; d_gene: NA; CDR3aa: ASSFFSGEQY
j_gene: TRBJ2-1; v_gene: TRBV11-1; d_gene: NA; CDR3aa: ASSLNPDEQF
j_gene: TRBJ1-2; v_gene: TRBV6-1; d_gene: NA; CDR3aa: ASSEGRVEGIYYGYT
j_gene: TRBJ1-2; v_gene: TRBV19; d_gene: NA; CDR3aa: ASGTVGYT
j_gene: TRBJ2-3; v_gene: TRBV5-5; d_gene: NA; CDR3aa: ASSLLTGTDTQY
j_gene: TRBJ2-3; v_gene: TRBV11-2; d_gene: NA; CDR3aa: ASSQKGDTDTQY
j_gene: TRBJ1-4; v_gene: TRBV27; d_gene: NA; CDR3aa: ASRPGQVKPPSEKLF
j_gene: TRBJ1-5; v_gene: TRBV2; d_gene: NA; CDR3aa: ASSSKTNSNQPQH
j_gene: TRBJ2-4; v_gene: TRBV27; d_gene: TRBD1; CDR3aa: ASSPGTGGDQNIQY
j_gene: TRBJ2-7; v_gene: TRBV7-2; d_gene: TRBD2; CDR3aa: ASSPSSGGPSHEQY
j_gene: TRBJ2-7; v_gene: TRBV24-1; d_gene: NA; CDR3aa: ATTRGGEYEQY
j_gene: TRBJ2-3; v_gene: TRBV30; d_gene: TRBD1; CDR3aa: AWTRQGASTDTQY
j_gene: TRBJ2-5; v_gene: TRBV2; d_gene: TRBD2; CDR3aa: ASSEGGTSPNQY
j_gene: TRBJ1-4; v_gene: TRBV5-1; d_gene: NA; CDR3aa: ASSLTPASTTNEKLF
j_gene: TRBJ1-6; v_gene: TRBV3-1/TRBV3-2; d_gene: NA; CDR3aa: ASSQGLRVRYNSPLH
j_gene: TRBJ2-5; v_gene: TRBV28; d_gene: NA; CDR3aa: ASSLGRRAAQETQY
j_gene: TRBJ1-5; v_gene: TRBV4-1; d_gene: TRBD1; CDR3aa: ASSPHSSTGRRAQH
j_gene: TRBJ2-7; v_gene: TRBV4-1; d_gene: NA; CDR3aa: ASSQAQGLYEQY
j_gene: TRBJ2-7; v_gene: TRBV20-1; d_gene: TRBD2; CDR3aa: SAAGGDEQY
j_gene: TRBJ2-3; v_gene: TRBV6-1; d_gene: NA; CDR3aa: ASSEGALSNTDTQY
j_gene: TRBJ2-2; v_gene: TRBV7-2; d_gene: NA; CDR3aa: ASSSPRQLNTGELF
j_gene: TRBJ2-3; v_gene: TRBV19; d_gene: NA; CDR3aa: ASSITGTDTQY
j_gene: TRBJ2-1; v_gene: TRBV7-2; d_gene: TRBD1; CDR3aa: ASSPVLGDRDQF
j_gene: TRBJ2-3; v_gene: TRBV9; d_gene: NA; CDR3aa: ASSLRQADTQY
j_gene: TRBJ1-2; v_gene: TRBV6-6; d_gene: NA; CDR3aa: ASSYSEWGNYGYT
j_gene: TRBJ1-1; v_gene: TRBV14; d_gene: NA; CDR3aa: ASSQAAALNTEAF
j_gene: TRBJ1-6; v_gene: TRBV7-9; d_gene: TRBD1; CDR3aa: ASRDRGHSPLH